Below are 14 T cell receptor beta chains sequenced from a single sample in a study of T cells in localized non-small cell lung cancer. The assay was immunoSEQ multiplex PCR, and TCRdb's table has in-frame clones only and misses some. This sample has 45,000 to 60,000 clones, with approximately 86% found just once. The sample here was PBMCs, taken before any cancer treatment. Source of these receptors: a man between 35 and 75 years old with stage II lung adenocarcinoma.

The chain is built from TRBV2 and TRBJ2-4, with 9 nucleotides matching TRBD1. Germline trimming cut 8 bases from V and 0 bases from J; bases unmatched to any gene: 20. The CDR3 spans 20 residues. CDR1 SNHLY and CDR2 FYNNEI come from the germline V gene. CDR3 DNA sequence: TGTGCCAGCTCTTATAGGAGTTGGACAGGGGTAGTGGGAGCCAAAAACATTCAGTACTTC. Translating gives CASSYRSWTGVVGAKNIQYF.

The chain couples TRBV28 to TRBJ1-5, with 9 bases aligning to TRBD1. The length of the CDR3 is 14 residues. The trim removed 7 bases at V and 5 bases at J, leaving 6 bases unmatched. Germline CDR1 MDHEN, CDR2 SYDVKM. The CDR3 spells CASTKTGGYQPQHF. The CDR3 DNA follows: TGTGCCAGCACCAAGACAGGGGGTTATCAGCCCCAGCATTTT.

This CDR3 reads CASSEVDRETNEQFF. The CDR3, as DNA: TGTGCCAGCAGTGAAGTCGACAGGGAAACTAATGAGCAGTTCTTC. The V call is TRBV6-1, the J call TRBJ2-1; TRBD1 aligns across 7 bases. This CDR3 region has 15 residues. V was clipped by 1 base and J by 7 bases; unmatched bases: 7. Germline loops: CDR1 MNHNS, CDR2 SASEGT.

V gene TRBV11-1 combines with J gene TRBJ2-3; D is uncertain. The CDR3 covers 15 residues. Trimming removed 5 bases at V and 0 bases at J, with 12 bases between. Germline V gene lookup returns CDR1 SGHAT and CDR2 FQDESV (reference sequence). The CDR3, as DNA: TGTGCCAGCAGCCTCATGGTAGGGAGCACAGATACGCAGTATTTT. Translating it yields CASSLMVGSTDTQYF.

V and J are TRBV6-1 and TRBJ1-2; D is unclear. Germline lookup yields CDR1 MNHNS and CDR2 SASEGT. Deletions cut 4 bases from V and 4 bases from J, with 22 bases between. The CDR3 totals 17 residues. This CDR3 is CASSGPPSASTFYGYTF. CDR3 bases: TGTGCCAGCAGTGGACCCCCTTCAGCCTCAACCTTCTATGGCTACACCTTC.

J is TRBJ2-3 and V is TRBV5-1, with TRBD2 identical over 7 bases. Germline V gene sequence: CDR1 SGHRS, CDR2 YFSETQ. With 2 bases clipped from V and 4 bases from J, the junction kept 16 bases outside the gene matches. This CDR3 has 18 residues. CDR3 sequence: CASSFGAHQRGDPDTQYF. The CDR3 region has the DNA TGCGCCAGCAGCTTTGGGGCCCATCAGCGGGGTGACCCAGATACGCAGTATTTT.

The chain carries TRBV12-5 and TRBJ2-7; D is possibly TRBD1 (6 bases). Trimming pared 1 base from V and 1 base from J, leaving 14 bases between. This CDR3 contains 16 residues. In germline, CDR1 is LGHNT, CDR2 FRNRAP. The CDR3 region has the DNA TGTGCTAGTGGTTTGGACCTCAGGGGAGTTTCCTACGAGCAGTACTTC. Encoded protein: CASGLDLRGVSYEQYF.

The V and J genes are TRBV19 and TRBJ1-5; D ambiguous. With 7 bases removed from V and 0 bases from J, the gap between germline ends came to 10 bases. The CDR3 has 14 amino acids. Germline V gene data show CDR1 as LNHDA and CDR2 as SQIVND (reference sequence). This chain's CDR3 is CASTTQNSNQPQHF. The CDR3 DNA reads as TGTGCCAGTACAACCCAGAATAGCAATCAGCCCCAGCATTTT.

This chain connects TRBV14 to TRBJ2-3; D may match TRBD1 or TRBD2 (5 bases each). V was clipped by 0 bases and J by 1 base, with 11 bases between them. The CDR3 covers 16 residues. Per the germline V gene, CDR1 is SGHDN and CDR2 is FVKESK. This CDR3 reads CASSQDLLGGTDTQYF. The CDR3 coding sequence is TGTGCCAGCAGCCAAGATCTCTTGGGGGGCACAGATACGCAGTATTTT. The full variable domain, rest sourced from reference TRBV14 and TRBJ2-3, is EAGVTQFPSHSVIEKGQTVTLRCDPISGHDNLYWYRRVMGKEIKFLLHFVKESKQDESGMPNNRFLAERTGGTYSTLKVQPAELEDSGVYFCASSQDLLGGTDTQYFGPGTRLTVL.

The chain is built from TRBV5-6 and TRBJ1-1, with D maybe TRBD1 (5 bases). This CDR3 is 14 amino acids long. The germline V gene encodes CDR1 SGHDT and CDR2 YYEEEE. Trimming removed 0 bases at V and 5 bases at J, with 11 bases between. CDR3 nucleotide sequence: TGTGCCAGCAGCTTGGGACAGCAGAGGACTGAAGCTTTCTTT. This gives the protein CASSLGQQRTEAFF.

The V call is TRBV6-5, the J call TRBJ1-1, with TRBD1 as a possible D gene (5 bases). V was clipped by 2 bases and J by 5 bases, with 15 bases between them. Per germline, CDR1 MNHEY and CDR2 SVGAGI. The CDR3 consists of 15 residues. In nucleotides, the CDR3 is TGTGCCAGCAGTTACCGAGGGGCCTGGGGTACTGAAGCTTTCTTT. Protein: CASSYRGAWGTEAFF.

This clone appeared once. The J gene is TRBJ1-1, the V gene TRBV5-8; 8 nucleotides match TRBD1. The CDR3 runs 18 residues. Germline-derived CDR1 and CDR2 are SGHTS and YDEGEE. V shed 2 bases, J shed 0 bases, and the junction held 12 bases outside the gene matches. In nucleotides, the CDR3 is TGTGCCAGCAGCTTCCACCTAGGGACAGGCCTGATGAACACTGAAGCTTTCTTT. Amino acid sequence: CASSFHLGTGLMNTEAFF.

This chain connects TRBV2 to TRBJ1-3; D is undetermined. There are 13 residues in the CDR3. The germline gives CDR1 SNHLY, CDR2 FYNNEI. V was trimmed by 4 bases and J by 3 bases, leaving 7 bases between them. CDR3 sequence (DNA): TGTGCCAGCAGTGGGAACATTGGAAACACCATATATTTT. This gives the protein CASSGNIGNTIYF. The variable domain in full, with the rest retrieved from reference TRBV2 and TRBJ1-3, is EPEVTQTPSHQVTQMGQEVILRCVPISNHLYFYWYRQILGQKVEFLVSFYNNEISEKSEIFDDQFSVERPDGSNFTLKIRSTKLEDSAMYFCASSGNIGNTIYFGEGSWLTVV.

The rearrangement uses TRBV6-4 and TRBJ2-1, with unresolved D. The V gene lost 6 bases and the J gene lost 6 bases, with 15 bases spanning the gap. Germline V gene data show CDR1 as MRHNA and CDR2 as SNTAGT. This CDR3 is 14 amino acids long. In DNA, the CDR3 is TGTGCCAGCAGAAGGGAAGGTCGTCCCAATGAGCAGTTCTTC. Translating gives CASRREGRPNEQFF.